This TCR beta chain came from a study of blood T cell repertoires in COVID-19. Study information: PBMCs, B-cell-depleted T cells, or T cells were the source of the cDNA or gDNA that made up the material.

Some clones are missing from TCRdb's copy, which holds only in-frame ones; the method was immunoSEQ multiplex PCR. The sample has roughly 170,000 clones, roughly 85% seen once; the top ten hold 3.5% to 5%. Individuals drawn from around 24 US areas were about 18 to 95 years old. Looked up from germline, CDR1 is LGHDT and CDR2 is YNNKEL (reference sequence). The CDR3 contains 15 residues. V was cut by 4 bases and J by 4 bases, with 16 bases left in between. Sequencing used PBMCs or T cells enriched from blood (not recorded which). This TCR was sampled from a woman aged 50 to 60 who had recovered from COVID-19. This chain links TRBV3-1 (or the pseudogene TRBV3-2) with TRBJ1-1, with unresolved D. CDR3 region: CASSPFGSRGTEAFF. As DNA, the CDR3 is TGTGCCAGCAGCCCCTTCGGCAGCCGGGGCACTGAAGCTTTCTTT.